What follows are 32 T cell receptor beta chains derived from one specimen sequenced in a study of blood T cell repertoires in COVID-19. Data came from immunoSEQ multiplex PCR; TCRdb stores just in-frame clones and leaves some out. This sample carries around 330,000 clones, about 88% of them seen once, and the ten largest clones take 2.6%. The sample taken for sequencing was PBMCs or T cells enriched from blood (not recorded which). The origin of the receptors is a man aged 60 to 69 who had recovered from COVID-19.

The J gene is TRBJ1-1, the V gene TRBV14; D might be TRBD1 (6 bases). V lost 2 bases to trimming and J lost 10 bases, with 17 bases between them. Germline V CDR1 and CDR2: SGHDN, FVKESK. The CDR3 is 14 residues long. The CDR3 loop is CASSQKQGFRGAFF. CDR3 bases: TGTGCCAGCAGCCAAAAACAGGGCTTCAGGGGAGCTTTCTTT.

This sequence joins TRBV27 and TRBJ1-1; D is undetermined. Deletions cut 5 bases from V and 0 bases from J, with 10 bases between. Germline CDR1 reads MNHEY; CDR2 reads SMNVEV (reference sequence). The CDR3 has 14 amino acids. The CDR3 region has the DNA TGTGCCAGCAGTACACACACCATGAACACTGAAGCTTTCTTT. Translating it yields CASSTHTMNTEAFF.

The gene calls are TRBV10-2 and TRBJ1-5; 8 bases are shared with TRBD1. The CDR3 is 14 residues long. Trimming cost V 2 bases and J 6 bases; bases outside gene matches: 3. Germline V gives CDR1 WSHSY, CDR2 SAAADI. This CDR3 reads CASSEQGARQPQHF. The DNA of the CDR3 is TGCGCCAGCAGTGAGCAGGGGGCTCGTCAGCCCCAGCATTTT.

This clone was counted once. This chain uses TRBV5-5 with TRBJ1-3; D not resolved. The V end lost 3 bases, the J end lost 4 bases, and 23 bases lay between the germline ends. This CDR3 region has 18 residues. Looked up from germline, CDR1 is SGHKS and CDR2 is YYEKEE (reference sequence). In nucleotides, the CDR3 is TGTGCCAGCAGCTCCGGGATTACTGAGAATATACCAGGAAACACCATATATTTT. Protein sequence: CASSSGITENIPGNTIYF.

This clone has a single count. The chain recombines TRBV14 with TRBJ2-3; D gene unclear. CDR1 SGHDN and CDR2 FVKESK come from the germline V gene. There are 13 residues in the CDR3. Trimming removed 5 bases from V and 3 bases from J, with 9 bases in between. The CDR3 DNA reads as TGTGCCAGCAGCTCGTTCAGAACAGATACGCAGTATTTT. This sequence encodes CASSSFRTDTQYF.

This rearrangement joins TRBV9 to TRBJ1-3; no clear D gene. The CDR3 runs 15 residues. Germline values: CDR1 SGDLS, CDR2 YYNGEE. The germline V and J ends were trimmed by 2 bases and 4 bases, with 13 bases remaining between them. The CDR3 sequence: CASSVQAGRGNTIYF. In DNA form, the CDR3 reads TGTGCCAGCAGCGTTCAGGCGGGGAGGGGAAACACCATATATTTT.

The rearrangement uses TRBV29-1 and TRBJ2-3; weak D call: TRBD1 (5 bases). This CDR3 spans 12 amino acids. V lost 5 bases, J lost 2 bases, and 8 bases lay in between. From germline, CDR1 is SQVTM and CDR2 ANQGSEA. CDR3 in DNA: TGCAGCGTTCTGACAGACACAGATACGCAGTATTTT. This codes for CSVLTDTDTQYF.

This clone was picked up one time. The rearrangement uses TRBV11-2 and TRBJ2-7, with D tentatively TRBD2 (5 bases). V was shortened by 5 bases and J by 0 bases, with 20 bases between the two germline ends. This CDR3 comprises 17 residues. Germline V gene data show CDR1 as SGHAT and CDR2 as FQNNGV. The CDR3 DNA is TGTGCCAGCAGCCCCCAAATGCCGGACTTTAACTCCTACGAGCAGTACTTC. Translating gives CASSPQMPDFNSYEQYF.

CDR3 coding DNA: TGTGCCAGCAGTTACTCCGGGACAGTTAATGAAAAACTGTTTTTT. Protein sequence: CASSYSGTVNEKLFF. The chain combines TRBV6-5 with TRBJ1-4; 7 positions match TRBD1. V gave up 0 bases and J gave up 4 bases; unmatched junction bases: 2. Germline V lookup: CDR1 MNHEY, CDR2 SVGAGI. This CDR3 is 15 amino acids long.

The genes are TRBV15 and TRBJ1-3, with D possibly TRBD1 on 6 matching bases. Germline CDR1 LNHNV, CDR2 YYDKDF (reference sequence). The CDR3 consists of 14 residues. V was clipped by 2 bases and J by 4 bases, with 9 bases between them. CDR3 sequence: CATSRTGIGNTIYF. The DNA of the CDR3 is TGTGCCACCAGCAGAACAGGGATCGGAAACACCATATATTTT. The whole variable domain, remainder taken from reference TRBV15 and TRBJ1-3, is DAMVIQNPRYQVTQFGKPVTLSCSQTLNHNVMYWYQQKSSQAPKLLFHYYDKDFNNEADTPDNFQSRRPNTSFCFLDIRSPGLGDTAMYLCATSRTGIGNTIYFGEGSWLTVV.

V and J are TRBV10-3 and TRBJ1-1; 8 bases agree with TRBD1. The germline V gene encodes CDR1 ENHRY and CDR2 SYGVKD. The CDR3 contains 16 residues. V lost 2 bases and J lost 6; bases outside the gene matches: 11. The CDR3 region is CAISEPPSTGAAEAFF. The CDR3 DNA sequence: TGTGCCATCAGTGAGCCACCCTCGACAGGGGCCGCTGAAGCTTTCTTT.

The J gene is TRBJ2-2, the V gene TRBV3-1 (or the pseudogene TRBV3-2); 7 bases match TRBD1. V shed 1 base, J shed 4 bases, and the junction held 9 bases outside the gene matches. The CDR3 is 17 residues long. In germline, CDR1 is LGHDT, CDR2 YNNKEL (reference sequence). This CDR3 reads CASSQVKGQLSTGELFF. For the CDR3, the DNA is TGTGCCAGCAGCCAAGTGAAGGGACAGCTAAGCACCGGGGAGCTGTTTTTT.

This chain connects TRBV29-1 to TRBJ2-1; 8 bases align to TRBD2. Germline V CDR1 and CDR2: SQVTM, ANQGSEA. This CDR3 spans 15 amino acids. The V segment lost 2 bases and the J segment 9 bases; nucleotides outside the gene matches: 12. Here the CDR3 reads CSVELAGRVAGEQFF. DNA for the CDR3: TGCAGCGTTGAACTAGCGGGTCGTGTCGCGGGTGAGCAGTTCTTC.

The chain is built from TRBV27 and TRBJ1-1; D is possibly TRBD1 (6 bases). Germline CDR1 MNHEY, CDR2 SMNVEV (reference sequence). The CDR3 spans 14 residues. Trimming removed 5 bases from V and 0 bases from J, with 10 bases in between. The CDR3 nucleotides read TGTGCCAGCAGTCGAGGGGGTGTGAACACTGAAGCTTTCTTT. It is translated as CASSRGGVNTEAFF.

The rearrangement uses TRBV30 and TRBJ2-2; D gene unclear. The V gene lost 6 bases and the J gene lost 0 bases, with 17 bases spanning the gap. CDR3 size: 16 residues. Germline CDR1 reads GTSNPN; CDR2 reads SVGIG (reference sequence). CDR3 coding DNA: TGTGCCTGCCGAGGTGGCGCAAGCGCGAACACCGGGGAGCTGTTTTTT. Protein sequence: CACRGGASANTGELFF.

A single count supports this clone. Distinct nucleotide sequences in the sample also encode this CDR3. The genes are TRBV19 and TRBJ1-6; no reliable D call. Germline CDR1 and CDR2: LNHDA and SQIVND (reference sequence). Trimming took off 3 bases at V and 7 bases at J, with 4 bases between the two ends. The CDR3 extends over 12 amino acids. CDR3 sequence: CASSIQNSPLHF. The CDR3 nucleotides read TGTGCCAGTAGTATTCAAAATTCACCCCTCCACTTT. Full variable domain (outside the CDR3, taken from reference TRBV19 and TRBJ1-6): DGGITQSPKYLFRKEGQNVTLSCEQNLNHDAMYWYRQDPGQGLRLIYYSQIVNDFQKGDIAEGYSVSREKKESFPLTVTSAQKNPTAFYLCASSIQNSPLHFGNGTRLTVT.

This chain uses TRBV4-2 with TRBJ2-7, with D perhaps TRBD2 (5 bases). This CDR3 has 15 residues. V was clipped by 3 bases and J by 3 bases, with 15 bases between them. CDR1 is LGHNA and CDR2 is YNFKEQ in the germline V gene. CDR3: CASSQSYGGDYEQYF. Here the CDR3 DNA reads TGTGCCAGCAGCCAGTCGTATGGAGGTGACTACGAGCAGTACTTC.

V and J are TRBV6-2 or TRBV6-3 and TRBJ1-4, with D uncertain. CDR1 is MNHEY, CDR2 SVGEGT, per germline. The CDR3 has 15 amino acids. V lost 4 bases and J 0 bases, leaving 9 bases between the germline ends. The CDR3 region is CASSSFPATNEKLFF. In DNA, the CDR3 is TGTGCCAGCAGTTCCTTCCCGGCAACTAATGAAAAACTGTTTTTT.

The chain is built from TRBV19 and TRBJ1-5; no clear D gene. The V and J ends lost 2 bases and 3 bases respectively, with 11 bases between them. There are 15 residues in the CDR3. Per the germline V gene, CDR1 is LNHDA and CDR2 is SQIVND (reference sequence). The CDR3 DNA is TGTGCCAGTAGTATAAGGCCCGGGATCAATCAGCCCCAGCATTTT. Translating gives CASSIRPGINQPQHF.

The gene calls are TRBV7-9 and TRBJ2-1, with D perhaps matching TRBD2 (5 bases). Trimming took off 5 bases at V and 8 bases at J, with 13 bases between the two ends. The CDR3 contains 13 residues. The germline gives CDR1 SEHNR, CDR2 FQNEAQ (reference sequence). DNA for the CDR3: TGTGCCAGCAGCCCACCCGGGAACGATGAGCAGTTCTTC. The encoded protein is CASSPPGNDEQFF. Full variable domain (outside the CDR3, taken from reference TRBV7-9 and TRBJ2-1): DTGVSQNPRHKITKRGQNVTFRCDPISEHNRLYWYRQTLGQGPEFLTYFQNEAQLEKSRLLSDRFSAERPKGSFSTLEIQRTEQGDSAMYLCASSPPGNDEQFFGPGTRLTVL.

This chain uses TRBV2 with TRBJ1-2; D gene ambiguous. This CDR3 has 12 residues. With 4 bases removed from V and 6 bases from J, the gap between germline ends came to 9 bases. CDR1 and CDR2 (germline): SNHLY, FYNNEI. CDR3 DNA: TGTGCCAGCAGTGGAGGCGGGGATGGCTACACCTTC. Translation gives CASSGGGDGYTF.

The chain links TRBV4-2 to TRBJ1-2; D is undetermined. CDR1 and CDR2 (germline): LGHNA, YNFKEQ. The CDR3 spans 15 residues. V shed 0 bases and J shed 4 bases, with 12 bases lying between them. DNA of the CDR3: TGTGCCAGCAGCCAAGATCCCGGGGAAATCTATGGCTACACCTTC. Amino acid sequence: CASSQDPGEIYGYTF.

This sequence joins TRBV24-1 and TRBJ2-5; D is perhaps TRBD2 (6 bases). With 1 base removed from V and 5 bases from J, the gap between germline ends came to 16 bases. Germline V gene sequence: CDR1 KGHDR, CDR2 SFDVKD. This CDR3 has 16 residues. CDR3 amino acids: CATSDLGGTGRETQYF. In nucleotides, the CDR3 is TGTGCCACCAGTGATTTAGGAGGGACGGGGCGGGAGACCCAGTACTTC.

The V call is TRBV5-4, the J call TRBJ1-1, with 8 bases that match TRBD1. This CDR3 has 14 residues. Trimming took 4 bases from V and 4 from J; bases not matched to a gene: 6. Germline V CDR1 and CDR2: SGHNT, YYREEE (reference sequence). The DNA of the CDR3 is TGTGCCAGCAGCCTCCAGGGGGCAGGCACTGAAGCTTTCTTT. Its protein product is CASSLQGAGTEAFF.

V is TRBV5-1 and J is TRBJ1-3; possible D gene TRBD1, 5 bases. V gave up 2 bases and J gave up 4 bases, with 10 bases separating them. The CDR3 is 14 amino acids. CDR1 is SGHRS, CDR2 YFSETQ, per germline. CDR3 protein: CASSFQGTGNTIYF. The CDR3 DNA reads TGCGCCAGCAGCTTTCAGGGTACCGGAAACACCATATATTTT.

The rearrangement joins TRBV5-1 to TRBJ2-2; TRBD2 agrees at 10 bases. Per the germline V gene, CDR1 is SGHRS and CDR2 is YFSETQ. This CDR3 has 16 amino acids. V lost 3 bases to trimming and J lost 7 bases; unmatched junction nucleotides: 9. This chain's CDR3 is CASSSRTAGGFGELFF. The CDR3 nucleotides read TGCGCCAGCAGCTCCCGAACAGCGGGGGGGTTCGGGGAGCTGTTTTTT.

The chain combines TRBV12-3 or TRBV12-4 with TRBJ1-5; D unclear. The CDR3 spans 13 residues. Trimming took 1 base from V and 5 from J, leaving 6 bases between them. The CDR3 nucleotides are TGTGCCAGCAGTTTAGGCCGGGATCAGCCCCAGCATTTT. It specifies CASSLGRDQPQHF.

The rearrangement joins TRBV7-6 to TRBJ2-7, with TRBD2 identical over 9 bases. V trimming: 5 bases; J trimming: 7 bases; junction bases outside the gene matches: 15. This CDR3 spans 16 amino acids. CDR1 SGHVS and CDR2 FNYEAQ come from the germline V gene. The CDR3 coding sequence is TGTGCCAGCAGCCCTAAACGCCTAGCGGGGACGGAGGAGCAGTACTTC. Its protein product is CASSPKRLAGTEEQYF.

This chain links TRBV5-1 with TRBJ1-1; D may be TRBD1 (6 bases). V lost 5 bases and J 4 bases, leaving 15 bases between the germline ends. The length of the CDR3 is 14 residues. Per germline, CDR1 SGHRS and CDR2 YFSETQ. This CDR3 is CASSPPGVGTEAFF. The CDR3 DNA reads as TGCGCCAGCAGTCCCCCAGGGGTTGGCACTGAAGCTTTCTTT.

V is TRBV4-3 and J is TRBJ2-3; the match to TRBD2 covers 10 bases. The CDR3 has 16 residues. CDR1 is LGHNA, CDR2 YSLEER, per germline. V gave up 4 bases and J gave up 5 bases; unmatched junction bases: 9. The CDR3: CASSRKRGGQGDTQYF. The CDR3 nucleotides are TGCGCCAGCAGCCGAAAGCGGGGGGGCCAGGGAGATACGCAGTATTTT.

The chain employs TRBV13 and TRBJ2-7, with 8 positions matching TRBD2. J was trimmed by 4 bases and V by 5 bases; bases with no gene match: 7. Per germline, CDR1 PRHDT and CDR2 FYEKMQ (reference sequence). The CDR3 is made up of 14 amino acids. CDR3 in DNA: TGTGCCAGCAGCGAAGGACTAGCAAAATACGAGCAGTACTTC. Translating gives CASSEGLAKYEQYF.

The chain carries TRBV5-5 and TRBJ1-2; a possible D gene is TRBD1 (5 bases). The CDR3 length is 16 residues. V dropped 4 bases and J dropped 4 bases, with 20 bases sitting between them. The V gene's germline CDR1 is SGHKS and CDR2 YYEKEE (reference sequence). The CDR3 sequence: CASSKGPAKGLYGYTF. Written as DNA, the CDR3 is TGTGCCAGCAGCAAAGGCCCGGCGAAGGGGCTCTATGGCTACACCTTC. The complete variable domain, with remaining parts taken from reference TRBV5-5 and TRBJ1-2, reads DAGVTQSPTHLIKTRGQQVTLRCSPISGHKSVSWYQQVLGQGPQFIFQYYEKEERGRGNFPDRFSARQFPNYSSELNVNALLLGDSALYLCASSKGPAKGLYGYTFGSGTRLTVV.